These 10 T cell receptor beta chains share one sample of origin, sequenced in a study of cytomegalovirus exposure and HLA in healthy donors. 60 Vbeta and 13 Jbeta primers were used in PCR. Only in-frame clones appear in the TCRdb table, and some are missing; sequencing was by immunoSEQ multiplex PCR. There are 200,000 or so clones in the sample, with roughly 1.2% held by the top ten. Sequenced sample: PBMCs. All receptors derive from a girl aged 2-10 years in good health and CMV-seropositive.

The chain uses TRBV2 and TRBJ2-5, with D tentatively TRBD2 (6 bases). This CDR3 spans 15 amino acids. Trimming removed 3 bases at V and 4 bases at J, with 15 bases between. Per the germline V gene, CDR1 is SNHLY and CDR2 is FYNNEI. The CDR3: CASSDRGTGGETQYF. CDR3 coding DNA: TGTGCCAGCAGTGATCGAGGGACTGGAGGAGAGACCCAGTACTTC. The whole variable domain, remainder taken from reference TRBV2 and TRBJ2-5, is EPEVTQTPSHQVTQMGQEVILRCVPISNHLYFYWYRQILGQKVEFLVSFYNNEISEKSEIFDDQFSVERPDGSNFTLKIRSTKLEDSAMYFCASSDRGTGGETQYFGPGTRLLVL.

V is TRBV28 and J is TRBJ1-2; TRBD1 matches 7 bases. The J segment lost 4 bases and the V segment lost 5 bases, leaving 4 bases of the junction unmatched. The CDR3 extends over 13 amino acids. The germline CDR1 and CDR2 sequences are MDHEN and SYDVKM. CDR3: CASSLQGPYGYTF. CDR3 coding DNA: TGTGCCAGCAGTCTACAGGGGCCCTATGGCTACACCTTC.

CDR3 sequence reads: CAIRSGQGAYEQYF. CDR3 nucleotides: TGTGCCATCAGATCCGGACAGGGGGCCTACGAGCAGTACTTC. V and J are TRBV10-3 and TRBJ2-7; TRBD1 matches 10 bases. Germline V gene sequence: CDR1 ENHRY, CDR2 SYGVKD. The V and J ends lost 6 bases and 2 bases, in that order; junction bases with no gene match: 4. The CDR3 spans 14 residues.

The chain is built from TRBV11-2 and TRBJ2-7; 7 bases line up with TRBD2. Looked up from germline, CDR1 is SGHAT and CDR2 is FQNNGV. The CDR3 totals 17 residues. V was pared by 2 bases and J by 0 bases, with 10 bases of the junction left unmatched. The CDR3, as DNA: TGTGCCAGCAGCTTACGGGCCGGGACTACCGACTCCTACGAGCAGTACTTC. It yields the protein CASSLRAGTTDSYEQYF.

The gene calls are TRBV7-9 and TRBJ2-3; the match to TRBD2 covers 14 bases. The germline CDR1 and CDR2 sequences are SEHNR and FQNEAQ (reference sequence). The CDR3 is 19 residues long. The V and J ends lost 5 bases and 1 base, in that order; junction bases with no gene match: 11. The CDR3 DNA reads TGTGCCAGCAGCAGACTGACTAGCGGGAGGGCCCTCGGCACAGATACGCAGTATTTT. Translated: CASSRLTSGRALGTDTQYF.

The chain recombines TRBV11-3 with TRBJ2-3; TRBD2 matches 7 bases. Trimming at V came to 1 base and at J to 6 bases, leaving 13 bases not matched to a gene. CDR1 is SGHNT and CDR2 is YENEEA in the germline V gene. The CDR3 length is 17 residues. CDR3 loop: CASSLGGGRSVTDTQYF. The CDR3 DNA reads as TGTGCCAGCAGCTTAGGGGGCGGGAGATCCGTAACCGATACGCAGTATTTT.

This chain uses TRBV10-3 with TRBJ1-5; 7 bases line up with TRBD1. The CDR3 has 13 amino acids. With 2 bases clipped from V and 5 bases from J, the junction kept 0 bases outside the gene matches. CDR1 and CDR2 (germline): ENHRY, SYGVKD. CDR3 in DNA: TGTGCCATCAGTGAGACAGGGGATCAGCCCCAGCATTTT. Its protein product is CAISETGDQPQHF.

The chain combines TRBV19 with TRBJ1-2; no firm D call. Germline V gene sequence: CDR1 LNHDA, CDR2 SQIVND (reference sequence). The germline V and J ends were trimmed by 1 base and 4 bases, with 22 bases remaining between them. CDR3 length equals 18 residues. CDR3 DNA: TGTGCCAGTAGTATAGTCCGCCTAGACTTTGCGATGCCCTATGGCTACACCTTC. Protein sequence: CASSIVRLDFAMPYGYTF.

The V call is TRBV27, the J call TRBJ2-1; TRBD1 might be the D (5 bases). Germline values: CDR1 MNHEY, CDR2 SMNVEV (reference sequence). V lost 1 base and J lost 6, with 16 bases in between. The CDR3 runs to 16 residues. Written as DNA, the CDR3 is TGTGCCAGCAGTTTATTGGTAGTAGGGGCAATCAATGAGCAGTTCTTC. Translated, it gives CASSLLVVGAINEQFF.

V usage is TRBV11-2 and J usage is TRBJ2-7, with 8 bases that match TRBD1. With V trimmed by 6 bases and J by 6 bases, 10 bases remained unmatched. In germline, CDR1 is SGHAT, CDR2 FQNNGV. This CDR3 is 14 amino acids long. This CDR3 is CASSPGQVESEQYF. As DNA, the CDR3 is TGTGCCAGCAGTCCGGGACAGGTCGAATCCGAGCAGTACTTC.